The clone carrying this T cell receptor (beta chain) was recorded only once. The record originates from a study of blood T cell repertoires in COVID-19. The CDR3 length is 14 residues. V was shortened by 7 bases and J by 0 bases, with 9 bases between the two germline ends. CDR1 is SGHVS and CDR2 is FQNEAQ in the germline V gene. Study processing details: Amplification with reference gene primers provided the estimates of nucleated cell counts. This table comes from immunoSEQ multiplex PCR, and its TCRdb copy is limited to in-frame clones, with some not included. The DNA was the basis for D and trimming; V, J and clone size are from that table. Of tens of thousands of clones in the sample, 90% were seen once.

Material for sequencing was peripheral blood. This receptor was taken from a man in his fifties or sixties with acute or convalescent COVID-19. The chain uses TRBV7-8 and TRBJ2-2, with D hard to call. The CDR3 DNA reads TGTGCCAGCACCCGACTTGCGAACACCGGGGAGCTGTTTTTT. The encoded protein is CASTRLANTGELFF.